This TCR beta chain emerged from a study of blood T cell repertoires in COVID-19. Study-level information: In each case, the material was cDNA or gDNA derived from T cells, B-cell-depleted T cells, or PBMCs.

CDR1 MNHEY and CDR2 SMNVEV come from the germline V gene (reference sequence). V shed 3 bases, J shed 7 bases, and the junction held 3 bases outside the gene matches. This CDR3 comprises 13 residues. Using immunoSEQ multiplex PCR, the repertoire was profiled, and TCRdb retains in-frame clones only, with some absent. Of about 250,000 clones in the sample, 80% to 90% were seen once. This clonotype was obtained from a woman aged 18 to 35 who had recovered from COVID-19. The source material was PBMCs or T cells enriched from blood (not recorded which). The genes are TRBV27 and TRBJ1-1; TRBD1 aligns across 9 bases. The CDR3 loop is CASSLGQGNEAFF. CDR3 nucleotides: TGTGCCAGCAGTTTGGGACAGGGTAATGAAGCTTTCTTT.